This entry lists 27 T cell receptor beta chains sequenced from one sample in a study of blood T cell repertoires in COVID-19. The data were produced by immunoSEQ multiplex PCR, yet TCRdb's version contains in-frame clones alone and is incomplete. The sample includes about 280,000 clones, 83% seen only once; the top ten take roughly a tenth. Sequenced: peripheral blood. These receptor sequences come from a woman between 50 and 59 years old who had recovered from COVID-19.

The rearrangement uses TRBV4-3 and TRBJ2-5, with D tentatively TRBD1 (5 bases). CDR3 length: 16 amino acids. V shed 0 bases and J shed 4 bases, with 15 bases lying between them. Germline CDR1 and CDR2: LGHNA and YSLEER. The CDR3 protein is CASSQDMRLGAETQYF. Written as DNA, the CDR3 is TGCGCCAGCAGCCAAGATATGAGATTAGGGGCAGAGACCCAGTACTTC.

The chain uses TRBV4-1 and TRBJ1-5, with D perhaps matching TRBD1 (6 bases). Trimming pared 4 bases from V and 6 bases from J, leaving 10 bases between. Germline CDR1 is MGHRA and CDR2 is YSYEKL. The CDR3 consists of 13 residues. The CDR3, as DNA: TGCGCCAGCAGCCTACAGGGTCGTCAGCCCCAGCATTTT. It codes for CASSLQGRQPQHF.

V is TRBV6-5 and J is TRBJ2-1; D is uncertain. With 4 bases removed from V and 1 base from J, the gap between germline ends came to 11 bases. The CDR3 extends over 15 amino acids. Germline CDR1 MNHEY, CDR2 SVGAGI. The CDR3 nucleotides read TGTGCCAGCAGTTCTCCCCGGGTTTCCTACAATGAGCAGTTCTTC. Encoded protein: CASSSPRVSYNEQFF.

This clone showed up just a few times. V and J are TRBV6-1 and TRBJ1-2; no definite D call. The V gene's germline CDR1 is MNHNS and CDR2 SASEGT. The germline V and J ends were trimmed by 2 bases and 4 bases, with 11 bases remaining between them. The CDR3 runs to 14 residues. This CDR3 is CASSELNTSYGYTF. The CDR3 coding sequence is TGTGCCAGCAGTGAACTCAACACGTCCTATGGCTACACCTTC.

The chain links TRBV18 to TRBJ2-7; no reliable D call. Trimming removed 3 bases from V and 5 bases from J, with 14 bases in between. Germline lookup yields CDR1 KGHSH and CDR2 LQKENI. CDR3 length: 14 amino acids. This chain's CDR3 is CASSPFGPPDEQYF. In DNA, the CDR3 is TGTGCCAGCTCACCGTTTGGCCCGCCAGACGAGCAGTACTTC.

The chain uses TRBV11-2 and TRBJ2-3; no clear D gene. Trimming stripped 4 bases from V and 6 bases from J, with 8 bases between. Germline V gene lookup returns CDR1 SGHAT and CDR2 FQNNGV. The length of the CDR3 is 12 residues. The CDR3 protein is CASSSRFDTQYF. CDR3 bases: TGTGCCAGCAGCTCCCGGTTCGATACGCAGTATTTT.

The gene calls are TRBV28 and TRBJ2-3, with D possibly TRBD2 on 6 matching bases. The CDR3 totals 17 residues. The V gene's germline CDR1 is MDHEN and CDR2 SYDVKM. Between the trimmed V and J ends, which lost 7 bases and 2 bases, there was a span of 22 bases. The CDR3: CASIPLVSGVDTDTQYF. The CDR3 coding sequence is TGTGCCAGCATCCCCCTAGTGTCGGGGGTCGACACAGATACGCAGTATTTT.

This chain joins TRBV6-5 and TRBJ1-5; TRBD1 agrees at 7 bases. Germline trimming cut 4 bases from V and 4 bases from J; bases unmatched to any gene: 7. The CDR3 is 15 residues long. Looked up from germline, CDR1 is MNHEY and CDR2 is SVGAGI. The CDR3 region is CASSSGTDRNQPQHF. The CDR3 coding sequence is TGTGCCAGCAGTTCCGGGACAGACCGTAATCAGCCCCAGCATTTT.

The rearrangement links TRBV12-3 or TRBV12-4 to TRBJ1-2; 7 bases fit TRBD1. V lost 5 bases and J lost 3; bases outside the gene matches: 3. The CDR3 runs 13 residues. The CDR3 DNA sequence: TGTGCCAGCAGTCGAGGGGGCGACTATGGCTACACCTTC. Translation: CASSRGGDYGYTF.

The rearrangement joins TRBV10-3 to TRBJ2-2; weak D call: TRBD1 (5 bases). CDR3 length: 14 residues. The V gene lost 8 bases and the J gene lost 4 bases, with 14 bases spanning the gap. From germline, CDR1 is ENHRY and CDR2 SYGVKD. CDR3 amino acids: CAIRLGEGTGELFF. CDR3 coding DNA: TGTGCCATCCGCCTAGGGGAAGGCACCGGGGAGCTGTTTTTT.

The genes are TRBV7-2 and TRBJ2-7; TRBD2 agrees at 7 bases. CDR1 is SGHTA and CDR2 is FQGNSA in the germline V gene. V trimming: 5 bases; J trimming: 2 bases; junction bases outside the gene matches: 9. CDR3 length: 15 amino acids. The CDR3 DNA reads TGTGCCAGCAGCCATGGGGGGGTTCGGGCCTACGAGCAGTACTTC. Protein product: CASSHGGVRAYEQYF. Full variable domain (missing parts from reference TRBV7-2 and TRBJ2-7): GAGVSQSPSNKVTEKGKDVELRCDPISGHTALYWYRQSLGQGLEFLIYFQGNSAPDKSGLPSDRFSAERTGGSVSTLTIQRTQQEDSAVYLCASSHGGVRAYEQYFGPGTRLTVT.

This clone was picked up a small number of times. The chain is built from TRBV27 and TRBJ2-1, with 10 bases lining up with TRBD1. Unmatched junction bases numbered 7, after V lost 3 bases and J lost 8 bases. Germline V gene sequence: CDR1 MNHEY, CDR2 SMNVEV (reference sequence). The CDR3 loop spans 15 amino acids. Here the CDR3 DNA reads TGTGCCAGCAGTTTTAGGGACAGGGGCAGCGATGAGCAGTTCTTC. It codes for CASSFRDRGSDEQFF.

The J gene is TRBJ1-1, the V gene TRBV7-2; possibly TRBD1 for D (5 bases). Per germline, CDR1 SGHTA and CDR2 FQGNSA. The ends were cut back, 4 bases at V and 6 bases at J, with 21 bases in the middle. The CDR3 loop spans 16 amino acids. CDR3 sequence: CASSSWTGLTSAEAFF. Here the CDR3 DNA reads TGTGCCAGCAGCTCTTGGACGGGACTGACTTCCGCTGAAGCTTTCTTT.

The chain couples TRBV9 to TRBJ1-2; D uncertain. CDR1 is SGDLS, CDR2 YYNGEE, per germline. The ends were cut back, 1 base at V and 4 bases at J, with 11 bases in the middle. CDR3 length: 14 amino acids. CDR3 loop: CASSVSEGSYGYTF. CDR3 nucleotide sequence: TGTGCCAGCAGCGTATCTGAGGGATCCTATGGCTACACCTTC.

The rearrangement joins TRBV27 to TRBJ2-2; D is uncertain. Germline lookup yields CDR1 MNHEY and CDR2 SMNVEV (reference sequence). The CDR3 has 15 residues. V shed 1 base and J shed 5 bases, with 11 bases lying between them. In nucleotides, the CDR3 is TGTGCCAGCAGTTTATTTCGAGTATCGACCGGGGAGCTGTTTTTT. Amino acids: CASSLFRVSTGELFF.

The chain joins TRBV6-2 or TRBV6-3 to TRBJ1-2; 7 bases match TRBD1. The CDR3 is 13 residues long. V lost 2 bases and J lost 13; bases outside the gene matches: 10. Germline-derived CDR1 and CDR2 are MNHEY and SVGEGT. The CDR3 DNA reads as TGTGCCAGCAGTTACCCCGGCAGGGGGAGTATCACCTTC. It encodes CASSYPGRGSITF.

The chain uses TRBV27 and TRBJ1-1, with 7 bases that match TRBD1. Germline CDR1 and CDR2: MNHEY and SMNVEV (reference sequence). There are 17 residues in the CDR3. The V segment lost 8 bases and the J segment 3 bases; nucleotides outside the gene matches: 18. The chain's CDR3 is CASAPRTAQGLDTEAFF. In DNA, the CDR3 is TGTGCCAGCGCCCCAAGGACGGCACAGGGGCTCGACACTGAAGCTTTCTTT.

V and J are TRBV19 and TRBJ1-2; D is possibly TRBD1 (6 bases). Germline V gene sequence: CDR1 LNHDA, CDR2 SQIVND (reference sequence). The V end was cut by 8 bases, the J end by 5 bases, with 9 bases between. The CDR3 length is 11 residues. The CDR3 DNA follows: TGTGCCAGTCAGACAGGTTATGGCTACACCTTC. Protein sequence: CASQTGYGYTF.

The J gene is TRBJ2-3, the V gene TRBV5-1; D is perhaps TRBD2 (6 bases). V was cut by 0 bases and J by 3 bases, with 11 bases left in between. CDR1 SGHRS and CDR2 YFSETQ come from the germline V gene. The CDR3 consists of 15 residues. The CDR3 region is CASSLAVSGTDTQYF. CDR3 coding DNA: TGCGCCAGCAGCTTGGCCGTTAGCGGAACAGATACGCAGTATTTT.

The CDR3 reads CATSDATGTASTDTQYF. CDR3 nucleotides: TGTGCCACCAGTGATGCGACCGGGACAGCAAGCACAGATACGCAGTATTTT. The rearrangement joins TRBV24-1 to TRBJ2-3, with 7 nucleotides matching TRBD1. CDR3 length: 17 residues. V gave up 3 bases and J gave up 0 bases; unmatched junction bases: 8. Germline V gives CDR1 KGHDR, CDR2 SFDVKD.

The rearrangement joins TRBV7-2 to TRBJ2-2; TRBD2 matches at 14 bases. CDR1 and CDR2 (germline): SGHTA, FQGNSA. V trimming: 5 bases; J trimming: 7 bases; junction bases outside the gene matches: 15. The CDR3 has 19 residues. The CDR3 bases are TGTGCCAGCAGCAACAAGATAGGACTAGCGGGAGGCCGGGGCGGGGAGCTGTTTTTT. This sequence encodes CASSNKIGLAGGRGGELFF.

CDR3 DNA: TGTGCCAGCAGCCAAGCCGATTATCAGAAGTACTATAACTATGGCTACACCTTC. It codes for CASSQADYQKYYNYGYTF. The rearrangement uses TRBV4-2 and TRBJ1-2; D not resolved. The CDR3 extends over 18 amino acids. Trimming removed 1 base at V and 1 base at J, with 19 bases between. The germline CDR1 and CDR2 sequences are LGHNA and YNFKEQ.

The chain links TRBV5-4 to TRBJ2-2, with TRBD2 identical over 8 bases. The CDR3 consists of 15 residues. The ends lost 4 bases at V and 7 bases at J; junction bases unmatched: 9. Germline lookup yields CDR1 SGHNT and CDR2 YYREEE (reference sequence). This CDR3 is CASSPGLDSLGELFF. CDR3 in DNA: TGTGCCAGCAGCCCGGGACTAGACTCCCTCGGGGAGCTGTTTTTT.

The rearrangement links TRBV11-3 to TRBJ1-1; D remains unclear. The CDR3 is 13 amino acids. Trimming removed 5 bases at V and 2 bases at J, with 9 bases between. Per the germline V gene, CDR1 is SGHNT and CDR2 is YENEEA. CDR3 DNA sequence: TGTGCCAGCAGCACCCAAAGCAACACTGAAGCTTTCTTT. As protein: CASSTQSNTEAFF. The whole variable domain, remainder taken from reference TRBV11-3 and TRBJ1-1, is EAGVVQSPRYKIIEKKQPVAFWCNPISGHNTLYWYLQNLGQGPELLIRYENEEAVDDSQLPKDRFSAERLKGVDSTLKIQPAELGDSAVYLCASSTQSNTEAFFGQGTRLTVV.

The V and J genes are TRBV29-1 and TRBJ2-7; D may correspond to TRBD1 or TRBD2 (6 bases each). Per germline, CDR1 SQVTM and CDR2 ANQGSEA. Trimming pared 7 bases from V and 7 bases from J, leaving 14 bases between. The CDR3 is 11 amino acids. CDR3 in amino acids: CSGGAGYEQYF. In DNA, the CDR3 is TGCAGCGGGGGGGCGGGTTATGAGCAGTACTTC.

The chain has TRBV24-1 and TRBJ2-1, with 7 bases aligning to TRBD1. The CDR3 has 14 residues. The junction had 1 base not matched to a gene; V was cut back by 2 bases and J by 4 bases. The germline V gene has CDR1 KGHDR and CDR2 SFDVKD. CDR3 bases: TGTGCCACCAGTGATTCGGACAGGTACAATGAGCAGTTCTTC. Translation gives CATSDSDRYNEQFF.

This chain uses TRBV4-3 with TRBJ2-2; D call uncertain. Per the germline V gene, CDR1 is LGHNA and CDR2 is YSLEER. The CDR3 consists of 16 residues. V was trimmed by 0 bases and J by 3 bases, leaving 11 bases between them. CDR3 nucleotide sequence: TGCGCCAGCAGCCAAGAGGGCCAGCACTACACCGGGGAGCTGTTTTTT. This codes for CASSQEGQHYTGELFF.